This T cell receptor (beta chain) is from a study of blood T cell repertoires in COVID-19. About the study: Collection of acute and convalescent COVID-19 samples took place in the United States, Italy and Spain. PBMCs, B-cell-depleted T cells, or T cells provided the cDNA or gDNA that made up the material.

The authors' processing: Cell counts per sample came from amplifying reference gene primers. Measured with immunoSEQ multiplex PCR; TCRdb has only the in-frame clones, and not every one. For V, J and clone size, that table is used; D and trimming come from the DNA. Of some 300,000 clones listed, 89% are singletons. Cohorts were determined from participant-reported clinical history. Trimming at V came to 5 bases and at J to 8 bases, leaving 25 bases not matched to a gene. The CDR3 is made up of 19 amino acids. Per the germline V gene, CDR1 is SGHAT and CDR2 is FQNNGV. The clonotype comes from a woman under 40 who had recovered from COVID-19. V and J are TRBV11-2 and TRBJ1-2; 8 bases match TRBD1. The sequenced sample consisted of PBMCs or T cells enriched from blood (not recorded which). The CDR3 coding sequence is TGTGCCAGCAGCACTATCACGACAGGGGACTTTATTTTCCGGAAGGGCTACACCTTC. Protein product: CASSTITTGDFIFRKGYTF.